A single T cell receptor beta chain is shown here with its context. Trimming stripped 4 bases from V and 2 bases from J, with 23 bases between. The CDR3 totals 18 residues. Germline assignment: CDR1 SGHDN and CDR2 FVKESK. The data are from a study of blood T cell repertoires in COVID-19. As for the study in general: Spain, Italy and the United States supplied samples that represented acute and convalescent COVID-19. Nucleic acid was either cDNA or gDNA, and it came from T cells, B-cell-depleted T cells, or PBMCs.

Per the study methods: Amplifying reference gene primers gave estimates of nucleated cell counts. Measured with immunoSEQ multiplex PCR; TCRdb has only the in-frame clones, and not every one. V, J and clone size are taken as reported in that table, and D and trimming were inferred from the DNA itself. Among 300,000 to 400,000 clones listed, 90% to 95% were seen once. This rearrangement joins TRBV14 to TRBJ2-5, with a tentative D call TRBD2 (6 bases). The sample taken for sequencing was peripheral blood. This sequence originates from a woman aged 18-29 years who had recovered from COVID-19. This CDR3 is CASSRGASALRQQETQYF. CDR3 nucleotide sequence: TGTGCCAGCAGCCGTGGGGCTAGCGCGCTGAGACAACAAGAGACCCAGTACTTC.